Listed below are T cell receptor beta chains from one sample, sequenced in a study of glioma-infiltrating T cells. Each CDR3 protein gets one entry after TCRdb re-called the multiplex PCR reads with MiXCR. In the table there are more than 300,000 distinct CDR3 sequences, 41% of which are singletons. The sample comprised glioma tissue, nonneoplastic brain tissue, or PBMCs (not recorded which). These receptors originate from a human donor with low-grade glioma or glioblastoma, undergoing nonglioma brain surgery, or in good health (not recorded which). CDR3s include the opening cysteine and the closing phenylalanine or tryptophan. A D gene is named only where the DNA matches it firmly. Size is stated for part of the rows, as once, few or many counts, or as a class when the clone is expanded.

V gene,J gene,D gene,clone size,CDR3 DNA,CDR3 protein
TRBV19,TRBJ1-2,-,-,TGTGCCAGTAGTATAGGGCGGGTTTCTAACTATGGCTACACCTTC,CASSIGRVSNYGYTF
TRBV20-1,TRBJ1-2,-,-,TGCAGTGCTAGACTGGACACCTATGGCTACACCTTC,CSARLDTYGYTF
TRBV27,TRBJ2-3,-,many,TGTGCCAGCAGTTGGGGGAGCACAGATACGCAGTATTTT,CASSWGSTDTQYF
TRBV20-1,TRBJ2-7,-,-,TGCAGTGCTAGGGAACTAGAGGGGGAGGGTTTCTACGAGCAGTACTTC,CSARELEGEGFYEQYF
TRBV2,TRBJ2-3,-,few,TGTGCCAGCAGTGAAAGGGGCAGGGGACCCGATACGCAGTATTTT,CASSERGRGPDTQYF
TRBV27,TRBJ2-3,TRBD2,-,TGTGCCAGCAGGTCCAGCGGGAGAGTTACAGATACGCAGTATTTT,CASRSSGRVTDTQYF
TRBV7-2,TRBJ2-3,TRBD1,-,TGTGCCAGCAGCGATAGGGCGACAGGGGTGAACACAGATACGCAGTATTTT,CASSDRATGVNTDTQYF
TRBV28,TRBJ2-7,TRBD1,-,TGTGCCAGCAGTTTGCCCCCTTTGGACAGGGACTCCTACGAGCAGTACTTC,CASSLPPLDRDSYEQYF
TRBV7-2,TRBJ2-2,TRBD2,-,TGTGCCAGCATTCCCTTCCAGACTAGCGGTAACACCGGGGAGCTGTTTTTT,CASIPFQTSGNTGELFF
TRBV7-9,TRBJ2-5,-,-,TGTGCCAGCAGCTTAATGGGTATTGTCCAGATCCAAGAGACCCAGTACTTC,CASSLMGIVQIQETQYF
TRBV10-3,TRBJ2-1,TRBD1,-,TGTGCCATCAGTGCCAGGGACAGGAGCTCCTACAATGAGCAGTTCTTC,CAISARDRSSYNEQFF
TRBV10-3,TRBJ1-2,-,-,TGTGCCATCAGTGAACAAGGCAGGGCGAGTTATGGCTACACCTTC,CAISEQGRASYGYTF
TRBV6-1,TRBJ1-1,-,many,TGTGCCAGCAATTTCAGGGGAGGCACTGAAGCTTTCTTT,CASNFRGGTEAFF
TRBV20-1,TRBJ2-1,TRBD2,-,TGCAGTGGGACTAGCGGACACAATGAGCAGTTCTTC,CSGTSGHNEQFF
TRBV27,TRBJ1-1,-,many,TGTGCCAGCAGTTTAGAGTGGGGCTTGAACACTGAAGCTTTCTTT,CASSLEWGLNTEAFF
TRBV2,TRBJ2-3,-,-,TGTGCCAGCATCCCGGTCACAGATACGCAGTATTTT,CASIPVTDTQYF
TRBV7-2,TRBJ2-1,-,many,TGTGCCAGCAGCTCGCCTAATAACAATGAGCAGTTCTTC,CASSSPNNNEQFF
TRBV28,TRBJ2-6,-,-,TGTGCCAGCAGCCCCCTGGGGGCTGGGGCCAACGTCCTGACTTTC,CASSPLGAGANVLTF
TRBV4-2,TRBJ1-4,-,-,TGTGCCAGCAGCCAAGGGTTTAGTGATGAAAAACTGTTTTTT,CASSQGFSDEKLFF
TRBV6-6,TRBJ2-5,-,-,TGTGCCAGCAGTTACTCAGTCGGCAGGTCCCAAGAGACCCAGTACTTC,CASSYSVGRSQETQYF